Presented here are 26 T cell receptor beta chains from one specimen sequenced in a study of CD8+ T cells in alopecia areata. Extracted from the samples, RNA was reverse transcribed into cDNA to serve as the sequencing template. The assay was immunoSEQ multiplex PCR, and TCRdb's table has in-frame clones only and misses some. This repertoire shows about 180,000 clones, 58% found once; its top ten account for 16%. The treatment here: oral pan-JAK inhibitor, 5-10 mg twice daily. Sequences were derived from CD4+ T cells sorted from blood, sampled at approximately week 56, from a patient treated with tofacitinib. These receptors were obtained from a human donor with alopecia areata.

The genes are TRBV29-1 and TRBJ2-5; D is perhaps TRBD1 (7 bases). V lost 6 bases to trimming and J lost 1 base, with 18 bases between them. The CDR3 spans 15 residues. From germline, CDR1 is SQVTM and CDR2 ANQGSEA. The CDR3 DNA sequence: TGCAGCGTCGAGGGGGCCCGGGGGAGCCAAGAGACCCAGTACTTC. As protein: CSVEGARGSQETQYF.

The chain carries TRBV29-1 and TRBJ2-3; D possibly corresponds to TRBD2 (5 bases). Germline V gene lookup returns CDR1 SQVTM and CDR2 ANQGSEA. V was pared by 8 bases and J by 2 bases, with 20 bases between. This CDR3 has 15 amino acids. CDR3 nucleotides: TGCAGCTCCCGATCCCAACGGGGTTCCACAGATACGCAGTATTTT. Protein: CSSRSQRGSTDTQYF.

The chain carries TRBV4-2 and TRBJ2-1; 12 nucleotides match TRBD2. J was trimmed by 3 bases and V by 7 bases; bases with no gene match: 4. The CDR3 spans 15 residues. The germline V gene has CDR1 LGHNA and CDR2 YNFKEQ. The CDR3 coding sequence is TGTGCCAGCACCAAGACTAGCGGGGGCTACAATGAGCAGTTCTTC. It yields the protein CASTKTSGGYNEQFF.

This chain links TRBV10-3 with TRBJ2-7; the D call may be TRBD1 or TRBD2 (5 bases each). Per germline, CDR1 ENHRY and CDR2 SYGVKD. Trimming shortened V by 10 bases and J by 6 bases, and 13 bases separated the two germline ends. The CDR3 sequence is 11 residues long. The CDR3 nucleotides are TGTGCCACCGGGACGGCTAGCGAGCAGTACTTC. It specifies CATGTASEQYF.

The chain employs TRBV11-2 and TRBJ2-1; D possibly corresponds to TRBD1 (5 bases). Per germline, CDR1 SGHAT and CDR2 FQNNGV. Trimming left V 6 bases short and J 2 bases short, with 14 bases between. The CDR3 spans 15 residues. The CDR3 spells CASRNQGNTYNEQFF. In DNA, the CDR3 is TGTGCCAGCAGAAATCAGGGAAACACCTACAATGAGCAGTTCTTC.

About this clone: This sample includes further DNA sequences coding for the same CDR3. V gene TRBV5-1 combines with J gene TRBJ2-5; D gene ambiguous. V dropped 2 bases and J dropped 5 bases, with 7 bases sitting between them. Germline CDR1 reads SGHRS; CDR2 reads YFSETQ. CDR3 length: 12 residues. DNA for the CDR3: TGCGCCAGCAGCTTAAGTCGGGAGACCCAGTACTTC. Residues: CASSLSRETQYF.

This clone was seen a few times. The V call is TRBV29-1, the J call TRBJ1-4; perhaps TRBD1 as D (5 bases). V lost 7 bases and J 5 bases, leaving 14 bases between the germline ends. Germline lookup yields CDR1 SQVTM and CDR2 ANQGSEA. The CDR3 has 13 residues. For the CDR3, the DNA is TGCAGCGGACAGATTCACAAAAATGAAAAACTGTTTTTT. It is translated as CSGQIHKNEKLFF. The variable domain in full, completed from reference TRBV29-1 and TRBJ1-4, reads SAVISQKPSRDICQRGTSLTIQCQVDSQVTMMFWYRQQPGQSLTLIATANQGSEATYESGFVIDKFPISRPNLTFSTLTVSNMSPEDSSIYLCSGQIHKNEKLFFGSGTQLSVL.

The chain has TRBV29-1 and TRBJ2-5; D is perhaps TRBD1 or TRBD2 (5 bases each). CDR3 size: 17 residues. The V end was cut by 7 bases, the J end by 3 bases, with 27 bases between. CDR1 is SQVTM and CDR2 is ANQGSEA in the germline V gene. The CDR3, as DNA: TGCAGCGCCCAGTCTACCTCAGGGCGGGTCGATAAAGAGACCCAGTACTTC. Protein: CSAQSTSGRVDKETQYF.

Only a few counts were recorded for this clone. The chain recombines TRBV21-1 with TRBJ2-7. TRBV21-1 is a documented pseudogene. The CDR3 is 18 residues long. In DNA form, the CDR3 reads TGTGCCAGCAGCAAAGCCCAGGGACCTACCCGAAGCTCCTACGAGCAGTACTTC. This encodes CASSKAQGPTRSSYEQYF.

The genes are TRBV11-1 and TRBJ2-3; the D gene is possibly TRBD1 (8 bases). The CDR3 consists of 13 residues. The V end was cut by 5 bases, the J end by 7 bases, with 13 bases between. Germline V gene lookup returns CDR1 SGHAT and CDR2 FQDESV (reference sequence). DNA of the CDR3: TGTGCCAGCAGCCCACAGGGGGGGTATACGCAGTATTTT. Translated: CASSPQGGYTQYF.

The chain uses TRBV29-1 and TRBJ2-3; tentative D call: TRBD2 (6 bases). Trimming left V 4 bases short and J 2 bases short, with 16 bases between. This CDR3 is 15 amino acids long. The germline V gene encodes CDR1 SQVTM and CDR2 ANQGSEA. The CDR3 nucleotides read TGCAGCGTTGGAGCGGCCGGGGGTTACACAGATACGCAGTATTTT. This sequence encodes CSVGAAGGYTDTQYF.

V is TRBV27 and J is TRBJ2-7; 10 bases line up with TRBD1. The CDR3 has 16 residues. The germline CDR1 and CDR2 sequences are MNHEY and SMNVEV (reference sequence). V trimming: 10 bases; J trimming: 3 bases; junction bases outside the gene matches: 15. CDR3 sequence reads: CATAPGQGKVGYEQYF. The CDR3 DNA sequence: TGTGCCACAGCGCCGGGACAGGGGAAAGTCGGCTACGAGCAGTACTTC.

The gene calls are TRBV15 and TRBJ1-5; no reliable D call. Trimming shortened V by 3 bases and J by 5 bases, and 14 bases separated the two germline ends. The CDR3 spans 15 residues. Germline V CDR1 and CDR2: LNHNV, YYDKDF (reference sequence). CDR3: CATSRDGHAYQPQHF. The DNA of the CDR3 is TGTGCCACCAGCAGGGACGGGCATGCCTATCAGCCCCAGCATTTT.

The V call is TRBV28, the J call TRBJ2-3, with D hard to call. Germline V gene lookup returns CDR1 MDHEN and CDR2 SYDVKM. The CDR3 is 13 residues long. Deletions cut 6 bases from V and 1 base from J, with 8 bases between. CDR3 sequence: CASSPAGTDTQYF. The DNA for the CDR3 is TGTGCCAGCAGCCCCGCGGGCACAGATACGCAGTATTTT.

V usage is TRBV6-5 and J usage is TRBJ2-3; D unclear. The CDR3 runs to 14 residues. V lost 8 bases and J 2 bases, leaving 14 bases between the germline ends. The V gene's germline CDR1 is MNHEY and CDR2 SVGAGI. The CDR3 loop is CASSIGRDTDTQYF. CDR3 DNA sequence: TGTGCCAGCTCCATTGGTAGGGACACAGATACGCAGTATTTT.

The chain joins TRBV30 to TRBJ1-1; D gene unclear. V was clipped by 2 bases and J by 7 bases, with 8 bases between them. In germline, CDR1 is GTSNPN, CDR2 SVGIG (reference sequence). The CDR3 consists of 11 residues. The CDR3 DNA reads TGTGCCTGGAGTCTTCTTCGTGAAGCTTTCTTT. Amino acid sequence: CAWSLLREAFF.

This rearrangement joins TRBV15 to TRBJ2-5, with TRBD2 matching over 8 bases. This CDR3 is built from 13 residues. Germline assignment: CDR1 LNHNV and CDR2 YYDKDF (reference sequence). V lost 5 bases, J lost 5 bases, and 4 bases stayed unmatched. As DNA, the CDR3 is TGTGCCACCAGCTTAGCGGGACTGGAGACCCAGTACTTC. The encoded protein is CATSLAGLETQYF.

This clone was seen only a few times. The J gene is TRBJ1-1, the V gene TRBV29-1; D possibly corresponds to TRBD1 (5 bases). CDR1 is SQVTM, CDR2 ANQGSEA, per germline. Trimming stripped 7 bases from V and 10 bases from J, with 16 bases between. This CDR3 has 11 amino acids. CDR3 sequence (DNA): TGCAGCGGGGACCAGGGAGGGTTAGCTTTCTTT. This sequence encodes CSGDQGGLAFF.

This clone occurred a few times. The rearrangement joins TRBV29-1 to TRBJ1-2; maybe TRBD1 (5 bases). Germline CDR1 reads SQVTM; CDR2 reads ANQGSEA. V lost 7 bases to trimming and J lost 4 bases, with 10 bases between them. The CDR3 sequence is 11 residues long. CDR3 in amino acids: CSARDPYGYTF. In nucleotides, the CDR3 is TGCAGCGCCCGGGACCCCTATGGCTACACCTTC.

The chain recombines TRBV4-1 with TRBJ2-1; 9 bases match TRBD2. The trim removed 3 bases at V and 4 bases at J, leaving 7 bases unmatched. CDR1 and CDR2 from the germline V gene are MGHRA and YSYEKL. There are 16 residues in the CDR3. The CDR3 is CASSHIAGDQYNEQFF. The CDR3 coding sequence is TGCGCCAGCAGCCACATAGCGGGGGACCAATACAATGAGCAGTTCTTC.

This clone was counted a few times. This rearrangement joins TRBV30 to TRBJ1-6, with D possibly being TRBD1 (6 bases). The CDR3 has 13 amino acids. Trimming shortened V by 4 bases and J by 7 bases, and 11 bases separated the two germline ends. Germline assignment: CDR1 GTSNPN and CDR2 SVGIG (reference sequence). CDR3 residues: CAWMSQGNSPLHF. DNA for the CDR3: TGTGCCTGGATGAGTCAGGGGAATTCACCCCTCCACTTT.

V usage is TRBV7-8 and J usage is TRBJ2-4; no clear D gene. The CDR3 totals 15 residues. Trimming pared 2 bases from V and 5 bases from J, leaving 13 bases between. Germline V lookup: CDR1 SGHVS, CDR2 FQNEAQ. The DNA of the CDR3 is TGTGCCAGCAGCTTAAATTTCCGACCCGAAAACATTCAGTACTTC. Translating it yields CASSLNFRPENIQYF. Drawing the rest from reference TRBV7-8 and TRBJ2-4, the complete variable domain is GAGVSQSPRYKVAKRGQDVALRCDPISGHVSLFWYQQALGQGPEFLTYFQNEAQLDKSGLPSDRFFAERPEGSVSTLKIQRTQQEDSAVYLCASSLNFRPENIQYFGAGTRLSVL.

This chain joins TRBV20-1 and TRBJ1-1; tentative D call: TRBD1 (6 bases). Germline assignment: CDR1 DFQATT and CDR2 SNEGSKA (reference sequence). This CDR3 spans 11 amino acids. V was pared by 4 bases and J by 11 bases, with 14 bases between. CDR3 bases: TGCAGTGCTAATCGACAGGTCGGGGCTTTCTTT. Protein product: CSANRQVGAFF.

V and J are TRBV2 and TRBJ2-6; 8 nucleotides line up with TRBD1. The CDR3 sequence is 15 residues long. The junction had 1 base not matched to a gene; V was cut back by 6 bases and J by 0 bases. Looked up from germline, CDR1 is SNHLY and CDR2 is FYNNEI. CDR3 residues: CASRGQASGANVLTF. The CDR3 region has the DNA TGTGCCAGCAGGGGACAGGCCTCTGGGGCCAACGTCCTGACTTTC.

The chain carries TRBV5-1 and TRBJ1-1; 9 bases match TRBD1. In germline, CDR1 is SGHRS, CDR2 YFSETQ. The CDR3 extends over 17 amino acids. V lost 4 bases to trimming and J lost 5 bases; unmatched junction nucleotides: 15. The CDR3: CASSVRHSTGGQTEAFF. The CDR3 DNA sequence: TGCGCCAGCAGCGTCCGTCACTCGACAGGGGGGCAAACTGAAGCTTTCTTT.

The chain carries TRBV6-1 and TRBJ2-5; D call uncertain. Trimming pared 4 bases from V and 2 bases from J, leaving 5 bases between. This CDR3 has 12 residues. Germline CDR1 is MNHNS and CDR2 is SASEGT. The CDR3: CASSVLQETQYF. The CDR3 nucleotides read TGTGCCAGCAGTGTACTACAAGAGACCCAGTACTTC.